This T cell receptor (beta chain) comes out of a study of breast tumors, draining lymph nodes, adjacent tissues. This clonotype was detected many times. TCRdb independently ran MiXCR on the multiplex PCR reads; one entry per CDR3 protein. The repertoire consists of approximately 100,000 distinct CDR3 sequences, with 21% occurring once and the leading ten covering 1% to 1.5%. The lymph nodes were axillary draining lymph nodes from breast cancer patients. V was trimmed by 5 bases and J by 7 bases, leaving 14 bases between them. This CDR3 region has 13 residues. The V gene's germline CDR1 is SGHNT and CDR2 YENEEA.

This sequence was found in a female donor with breast cancer. Some clones in this sample may be carry-over from other donors' samples. The chain couples TRBV11-3 to TRBJ2-5; either TRBD1 or TRBD2 may fit D (7 bases each). The sample was axillary lymph node tissue. CDR3 coding DNA: TGTGCCAGCAGCCCAGGGGGGGGCGGGACCCAGTACTTC. Translated, it gives CASSPGGGGTQYF.